What follows is one T cell receptor beta chain and its context. This entry is derived from a study of blood T cell repertoires in COVID-19. V was clipped by 2 bases and J by 0 bases, with 16 bases between them. The CDR3 loop spans 17 amino acids. The V gene's germline CDR1 is LGHDT and CDR2 YNNKEL (reference sequence). Enrolment of Seattle patients took place during active infection, and they were followed longitudinally. Clones were read by immunoSEQ multiplex PCR, and TCRdb kept only the in-frame ones, dropping some. The sample lists about 160,000 clones; just over 90% were seen once. Sequencing was performed on peripheral blood. This sequence was found in a woman aged 55-69 years with COVID-19, enrolled during active disease. The chain uses TRBV3-1 (or the pseudogene TRBV3-2) and TRBJ1-1; D possibly corresponds to TRBD1 (5 bases). For the CDR3, the DNA is TGTGCCAGCAGCCAATTCCCCGAGACAGCGATGAACACTGAAGCTTTCTTT. Protein: CASSQFPETAMNTEAFF.